Listed here are 27 T cell receptor beta chains from one sample, sequenced in a study of T cells in Graves' hyperthyroidism and ophthalmopathy. TCR beta CDR3 region amplification was performed from RNA transcripts. During a first-round RT-PCR of the TCR CDR3, the HTBI primer set was used. TCRdb reprocessed the multiplex PCR reads via MiXCR and lists one record per CDR3 protein. The sample carries about 840,000 distinct CDR3 sequences, roughly 40% recorded once. Sample: blood. The receptors were sampled from a man between 18 and 35 years old with Graves' hyperthyroidism.

This clonotype has a handful of counts. The chain is built from TRBV7-8 and TRBJ1-5; D is unclear. The J call may be faulty, since TRBJ2-3 better matches the DNA end. The CDR3 contains 13 residues. CDR1 SGHVS and CDR2 FQNEAQ come from the germline V gene. The CDR3 DNA reads as TGTGCCAGCAGCTTAGACCCGGTGGATACGCAGTATTTT. It specifies CASSLDPVDTQYF.

The rearrangement links TRBV29-1 to TRBJ2-3, with unresolved D. The CDR3 consists of 11 residues. The ends were cut back, 4 bases at V and 6 bases at J, with 8 bases in the middle. CDR1 is SQVTM, CDR2 ANQGSEA, per germline. The DNA of the CDR3 is TGCAGCGTTGTGTTTGGTGATACGCAGTATTTT. This sequence encodes CSVVFGDTQYF.

There are many counts of this clonotype. This rearrangement joins TRBV19 to TRBJ1-5; possible D gene TRBD1, 5 bases. V lost 2 bases to trimming and J lost 5 bases, with 16 bases between them. The V gene's germline CDR1 is LNHDA and CDR2 SQIVND (reference sequence). There are 16 residues in the CDR3. In DNA, the CDR3 is TGTGCCAGTAGTATACCTGGGGCGTTTGGGTATCAGCCCCAGCATTTT. This sequence encodes CASSIPGAFGYQPQHF. The full variable domain, its missing parts supplied by reference TRBV19 and TRBJ1-5, is DGGITQSPKYLFRKEGQNVTLSCEQNLNHDAMYWYRQDPGQGLRLIYYSQIVNDFQKGDIAEGYSVSREKKESFPLTVTSAQKNPTAFYLCASSIPGAFGYQPQHFGDGTRLSIL.

V gene TRBV12-5 combines with J gene TRBJ1-1; the D is unclear. Germline values: CDR1 LGHNT, CDR2 FRNRAP. The CDR3 length is 13 residues. V lost 3 bases, J lost 4 bases, and 9 bases lay in between. CDR3 loop: CASGFLGPTEAFF. CDR3 sequence (DNA): TGTGCTAGTGGTTTCCTCGGGCCCACTGAAGCTTTCTTT.

V gene TRBV19 combines with J gene TRBJ1-4; maybe TRBD1 (5 bases). Looked up from germline, CDR1 is LNHDA and CDR2 is SQIVND (reference sequence). There are 14 residues in the CDR3. V was shortened by 3 bases and J by 8 bases, with 13 bases between the two germline ends. CDR3 DNA: TGTGCCAGTAGTATTTCCCAGGGCCGGGAAAAACTGTTTTTT. Amino acids: CASSISQGREKLFF.

This clonotype has at least ten counts. This chain joins TRBV2 and TRBJ1-1; D possibly corresponds to TRBD1 (6 bases). V dropped 4 bases and J dropped 4 bases, with 13 bases sitting between them. This CDR3 has 14 amino acids. Germline lookup yields CDR1 SNHLY and CDR2 FYNNEI. The CDR3 loop reads CASSGGVGGTEAFF. In DNA form, the CDR3 reads TGTGCCAGCAGTGGGGGAGTAGGGGGCACTGAAGCTTTCTTT.

This clonotype came up a few times. The chain carries TRBV7-9 and TRBJ2-7; 9 positions agree with TRBD1. Germline loops: CDR1 SEHNR, CDR2 FQNEAQ (reference sequence). The CDR3 consists of 17 residues. The V gene end was trimmed by 5 bases and the J gene end by 1 base; junction bases not matched to a gene: 12. The CDR3 DNA is TGTGCCAGCAGCGACACCCCAGGACAGGGGCCATCCTACGAGCAGTACTTC. Encoded protein: CASSDTPGQGPSYEQYF.

This clonotype was counted many times. The V gene is TRBV29-1, the J gene TRBJ1-4; the D is unclear. The CDR3 is 14 residues long. CDR1 and CDR2 from the germline V gene are SQVTM and ANQGSEA. Trimming cost V 5 bases and J 0 bases, with 10 bases left between them. The chain's CDR3 is CSVPDGATNEKLFF. CDR3 sequence (DNA): TGCAGCGTTCCCGACGGGGCAACTAATGAAAAACTGTTTTTT.

The chain's CDR3 is CASSLPHATGELFF. The CDR3 DNA reads TGCGCCAGCAGCTTGCCCCACGCAACCGGGGAGCTGTTTTTT. The chain is built from TRBV5-1 and TRBJ2-2; D gene unclear. The V gene lost 1 base and the J gene lost 5 bases, with 9 bases spanning the gap. The CDR3 consists of 14 residues. Germline values: CDR1 SGHRS, CDR2 YFSETQ.

The chain recombines TRBV24-1 with TRBJ2-5; 12 nucleotides line up with TRBD2. The CDR3 consists of 17 residues. J gave up 5 bases and V 7 bases, and 13 bases lay outside the gene matches. Germline V lookup: CDR1 KGHDR, CDR2 SFDVKD. This CDR3 reads CATSSPPRLAGVETQYF. For the CDR3, the DNA is TGTGCCACCAGCAGCCCCCCCAGACTAGCGGGAGTCGAGACCCAGTACTTC.

This clonotype was observed once. The rearrangement links TRBV27 to TRBJ1-5; D remains unclear. From germline, CDR1 is MNHEY and CDR2 SMNVEV (reference sequence). V was clipped by 6 bases and J by 3 bases, with 9 bases between them. There are 13 residues in the CDR3. The CDR3 spells CASSVGYNQPQHF. As DNA, the CDR3 is TGTGCCAGCAGCGTCGGGTACAATCAGCCCCAGCATTTT.

The rearrangement links TRBV5-1 to TRBJ2-7, with D perhaps being TRBD1 or TRBD2 (5 bases each). The V end was cut by 5 bases, the J end by 3 bases, with 12 bases between. This CDR3 has 13 amino acids. Germline V gives CDR1 SGHRS, CDR2 YFSETQ. In nucleotides, the CDR3 is TGCGCCAGCAGGTCTCGGGACGGCTACGAGCAGTACTTC. It specifies CASRSRDGYEQYF. Variable domain in full (rest from reference TRBV5-1 and TRBJ2-7): KAGVTQTPRYLIKTRGQQVTLSCSPISGHRSVSWYQQTPGQGLQFLFEYFSETQRNKGNFPGRFSGRQFSNSRSEMNVSTLELGDSALYLCASRSRDGYEQYFGPGTRLTVT.

J is TRBJ2-7 and V is TRBV29-1; TRBD2 is a possible D gene (6 bases). With 2 bases removed from V and 7 bases from J, the gap between germline ends came to 15 bases. The CDR3 covers 13 residues. Per germline, CDR1 SQVTM and CDR2 ANQGSEA. CDR3 DNA: TGCAGCGTTGAACGGAGGGCAGGGAATGAGCAGTACTTC. Translation: CSVERRAGNEQYF.

V and J are TRBV20-1 and TRBJ1-1; 10 nucleotides align to TRBD1. Germline values: CDR1 DFQATT, CDR2 SNEGSKA (reference sequence). The CDR3 is made up of 16 amino acids. V lost 0 bases to trimming and J lost 5 bases; unmatched junction nucleotides: 9. CDR3 amino acids: CSARDHLTGGWTEAFF. The CDR3 bases are TGCAGTGCTAGAGATCATTTGACAGGGGGCTGGACTGAAGCTTTCTTT.

This clonotype was found many times. The rearrangement links TRBV5-1 to TRBJ2-7; the match to TRBD2 covers 7 bases. CDR1 is SGHRS, CDR2 YFSETQ, per germline. The CDR3 covers 13 residues. The J segment lost 6 bases and the V segment lost 0 bases, leaving 3 bases of the junction unmatched. The DNA of the CDR3 is TGCGCCAGCAGCTTGGGGCGGGAGAGCGAGCAGTACTTC. Translation gives CASSLGRESEQYF.

The rearrangement links TRBV10-3 to TRBJ1-2; 12 bases agree with TRBD1. CDR3 length: 16 amino acids. Unmatched junction bases numbered 21, after V lost 10 bases and J lost 12 bases. Germline CDR1 ENHRY, CDR2 SYGVKD. As DNA, the CDR3 is TGTGCCACTGCCCTGGGGGACAGGGGGCGCGGCTCTGGAAACACCTTC. This sequence encodes CATALGDRGRGSGNTF.

As concerns this clonotype: The junction departs from germline at one end; a sequencing error may be responsible. V is TRBV7-2 and J is TRBJ2-7; 7 nucleotides match TRBD2. Germline lookup yields CDR1 SGHTA and CDR2 FQGNSA. CDR3 length: 16 residues. CDR3 bases: TGCGCCAGCAGCCAAGATGGAGGGGAGGGTTCCTACGAGCAGTACTTC. The encoded protein is CASSQDGGEGSYEQYF. The complete variable domain, with remaining parts taken from reference TRBV7-2 and TRBJ2-7, reads GAGVSQSPSNKVTEKGKDVELRCDPISGHTALYWYRQSLGQGLEFLIYFQGNSAPDKSGLPSDRFSAERTGGSVSTLTIQRTQQEDSAVYLCASSQDGGEGSYEQYFGPGTRLTVT.

This clonotype was counted ten times or more. The junction departs from germline at one end; a sequencing error may be responsible. The chain is built from TRBV12-3 or TRBV12-4 and TRBJ1-1; D possibly corresponds to TRBD1 (6 bases). CDR3 size: 13 residues. The CDR3 DNA follows: TGTGCCAGCAGCTTAGGGGGTTGGACTGAAGCTTTCTTT. Its translation is CASSLGGWTEAFF.

This chain links TRBV19 with TRBJ1-5; D remains unclear. V was pared by 3 bases and J by 0 bases, with 6 bases between. This CDR3 has 14 residues. The germline CDR1 and CDR2 sequences are LNHDA and SQIVND (reference sequence). CDR3 DNA: TGTGCCAGTAGTATCGAAGATAGCAATCAGCCCCAGCATTTT. Its translation is CASSIEDSNQPQHF.

This clonotype was observed many times. V is TRBV20-1 and J is TRBJ1-1; the D gene is possibly TRBD1 (5 bases). Per germline, CDR1 DFQATT and CDR2 SNEGSKA (reference sequence). The CDR3 sequence is 11 residues long. The V gene lost 5 bases and the J gene lost 4 bases, with 8 bases spanning the gap. The CDR3 reads CSALDTTEAFF. CDR3 nucleotides: TGCAGTGCTTTGGACACCACTGAAGCTTTCTTT.

V is TRBV20-1 and J is TRBJ1-1; D not certain. Trimming stripped 6 bases from V and 0 bases from J, with 11 bases between. CDR1 and CDR2 from the germline V gene are DFQATT and SNEGSKA (reference sequence). The CDR3 sequence is 13 residues long. The CDR3 bases are TGCAGTGCCCTGGGCCTATTGAACACTGAAGCTTTCTTT. It translates to CSALGLLNTEAFF.

This clonotype was seen more than once but under ten times. This chain connects TRBV5-5 to TRBJ1-5; D call uncertain. CDR3 size: 16 residues. Germline-derived CDR1 and CDR2 are SGHKS and YYEKEE (reference sequence). V dropped 0 bases and J dropped 2 bases, with 12 bases sitting between them. The CDR3 DNA is TGTGCCAGCAGCTTGGCGGTGGGATGGGGCAATCAGCCCCAGCATTTT. It codes for CASSLAVGWGNQPQHF.

V and J are TRBV20-1 and TRBJ2-7; 7 bases map to TRBD2. The trim removed 1 base at V and 0 bases at J, leaving 9 bases unmatched. The CDR3 contains 16 residues. The germline V gene encodes CDR1 DFQATT and CDR2 SNEGSKA (reference sequence). The CDR3 nucleotides are TGCAGTGCTAGAGCGGGGACTAAAGCTTTCTCCTACGAGCAGTACTTC. Translated, it gives CSARAGTKAFSYEQYF.

This clonotype was recorded only once. A much bigger clone sits one base away, suggesting this may be a read error. This chain links TRBV19 with TRBJ2-6, with D perhaps matching TRBD1 (5 bases). Germline values: CDR1 LNHDA, CDR2 SQIVND (reference sequence). V lost 4 bases and J 4 bases, leaving 14 bases between the germline ends. CDR3 length equals 16 residues. CDR3 DNA: TGTGCCAGTAGTACCCTTCCCAGGGCAGGGGCCAACGTCCTGACTTTC. As protein: CASSTLPRAGANVLTF.

This sequence joins TRBV2 and TRBJ1-2; TRBD1 agrees at 8 bases. The CDR3 totals 15 residues. Germline loops: CDR1 SNHLY, CDR2 FYNNEI. With 6 bases clipped from V and 2 bases from J, the junction kept 8 bases outside the gene matches. CDR3 in DNA: TGTGCCAGCAGCGACCCAGGGGGCGCGAACTATGGCTACACCTTC. This codes for CASSDPGGANYGYTF.

This clonotype was counted a few times. The rearrangement links TRBV5-1 to TRBJ1-3, with D possibly matching TRBD1 (5 bases). This CDR3 is 16 amino acids long. The germline V gene has CDR1 SGHRS and CDR2 YFSETQ. Trimming took off 1 base at V and 8 bases at J, with 19 bases between the two ends. This CDR3 reads CASSLSDSLTGDTIYF. The CDR3 bases are TGCGCCAGCAGCTTGTCCGACAGTCTGACCGGGGACACCATATATTTT.

The chain carries TRBV10-3 and TRBJ1-5; 11 positions match TRBD1. From germline, CDR1 is ENHRY and CDR2 SYGVKD. V was pared by 10 bases and J by 5 bases, with 13 bases of the junction left unmatched. The CDR3 is 16 residues long. The CDR3 here is CASSQPGQGVYQPQHF. The CDR3 region has the DNA TGTGCCAGCAGCCAGCCGGGACAGGGGGTTTATCAGCCCCAGCATTTT.